Listed here is a single T cell receptor beta chain. Antigen unknown. The sample is drawn from a study of cytomegalovirus exposure and HLA in healthy donors. Points from the study as a whole: In a later analysis, first-cohort TCR clusters were found to tend to co-occur in the 130 or so validation repertoires. For cytomegalovirus status, the classifier reportedly gave diagnoses with high specificity and sensitivity. A list of roughly 180 TCR beta chains associated with cytomegalovirus was given.

The length of the CDR3 is 16 residues. The donors formed part of the approximately 120-subject validation cohort, distinct from the roughly 660-subject first cohort. The repertoire was sequenced with immunoSEQ multiplex PCR; TCRdb's copy has only in-frame clones and lacks some. Of around 170,000 clones in the sample, 85% were seen once. The chain recombines TRBV21-1 with TRBJ1-2; the table's D call of TRBD1 was not tested on the DNA. TRBV21-1 is tagged as a pseudogene. The sequencing input was PBMCs. The TCR comes from a man aged 18 to 30 in good health and CMV-seropositive. CDR3 loop: CASGVIGQGADYGYTF. The DNA of the CDR3 is TGTGCCAGCGGGGTAATAGGACAGGGGGCGGACTATGGCTACACCTTC.